The rows below give T cell receptor beta chains drawn from one sample of a study of regulatory T cells in long-lasting Graves disease. TCRdb recomputed calls from the multiplex PCR reads with MiXCR, one row per CDR3 protein. The top ten hold around 7% of the sample, which has 400,000 to 600,000 distinct CDR3 sequences, around a fifth seen once. Sequencing used peripheral blood mononuclear cells (PBMCs), obtained when the disease was refractory, from a patient treated with antithyroid drugs. These receptors originate from a female donor with Graves disease. CDR3s include the opening cysteine and the closing phenylalanine or tryptophan. A D gene is named only where the DNA matches it firmly. Clone size is shown for a subset of rows, as once, few, many or a class of expanded clone.

j_call,d_call,v_call,clone_size,cdr3_nt,cdr3_aa
TRBJ1-5,TRBD1,TRBV27,few,TGTGCCAGCAGTAGAGACGAGGGGGCAGGTCAGCCCCAGCATTTT,CASSRDEGAGQPQHF
TRBJ1-1,.,TRBV27,many,TGTGCCAGCAGTTTAAGGGCCTATCGTGAAGCTTTCTTT,CASSLRAYREAFF
TRBJ2-7,.,TRBV19,.,TGTGCCAGTAGTATTGTGGCAGGGGCTCTCTACGAGCAGTACTTC,CASSIVAGALYEQYF
TRBJ1-2,.,TRBV7-9,many,TGTGCCAGCAGCGTGTTGACGAACTATGGCTACACCTTC,CASSVLTNYGYTF
TRBJ2-5,.,TRBV20-1,few,TGCAGTGCAGCCCGTAAAGCGGGACAGGACTTTCAAGAGACCCAGTACTTC,CSAARKAGQDFQETQYF
TRBJ2-2,TRBD2,TRBV15,few,TGTGCCACCAGCGGAGCGGGAGCTAACGGGGAGCTGTTTTTT,CATSGAGANGELFF
TRBJ1-5,.,TRBV20-1,many,TGCAGTGCTAGTCCAGGACAGTTCAGTCAGCCCCAGCATTTT,CSASPGQFSQPQHF
TRBJ2-7,.,TRBV5-1,.,TGCGCCAGCAGCTTGAACAGGGAGGGGTACGAGCAGTACTTC,CASSLNREGYEQYF
TRBJ2-2,.,TRBV20-1,.,TGCAGTGCTAGAGATTTTGCGGGGGAGCTGTTTTTT,CSARDFAGELFF
TRBJ1-4,.,TRBV7-9,few,TGTGCCAGCAGCAACGACAGAATCCAGGCAACTAATGAAAAACTGTTTTTT,CASSNDRIQATNEKLFF
TRBJ1-5,TRBD1,TRBV19,.,TGTGCCAGTAGTGTTCGGGACAGGGTAAGGCAGCCCCAGCATTTT,CASSVRDRVRQPQHF
TRBJ1-3,TRBD1,TRBV7-8,.,TGTGCCAGCAGCGGCCGGGACAGCCTAAACACCATATATTTT,CASSGRDSLNTIYF
TRBJ2-2,.,TRBV5-1,.,TGCGCCACCCCGATCCGGGGGGAGCTGTTTTTT,CATPIRGELFF
TRBJ2-5,TRBD1,TRBV28,.,TGTGCCAGCTCACCAGAGACAGGGTACCAAGAGACCCAGTACTTC,CASSPETGYQETQYF
TRBJ2-7,TRBD1,TRBV29-1,.,TGCAGCGTTGTGGGACAGTTTTCCTACGAGCAGTACTTC,CSVVGQFSYEQYF
TRBJ2-2,.,TRBV24-1,few,TGTGCCACCAGTGAAGTGGTGGGGGGACCCGGGGAGCTGTTTTTT,CATSEVVGGPGELFF
TRBJ2-7,TRBD2,TRBV9,.,TGTGCCAGCAGCCCCGGGGGCATAGCGGGAGCGGGATACGAGCAGTACTTC,CASSPGGIAGAGYEQYF
TRBJ2-7,.,TRBV27,.,TGTGCCAGCAGTACGCTCGGACGGAGGGAGCAGTACTTC,CASSTLGRREQYF
TRBJ2-3,TRBD2,TRBV7-9,once,TGTGCCAGCAGCTTAGCCTCTTGGACTAGCGGGGTTAGTGGAGATACGCAGTATTTT,CASSLASWTSGVSGDTQYF
TRBJ1-2,.,TRBV5-6,few,TGTGCCAGCAGCTCGGTAGCGTGGGTCTATGGCTACACCTTC,CASSSVAWVYGYTF
TRBJ1-5,.,TRBV28,many,TGTGCCAGCAGGTCCGACAGCTCTAGCAATCAGCCCCAGCATTTT,CASRSDSSSNQPQHF
TRBJ2-7,.,TRBV5-1,many,TGCGCCAGCAGCTACGTTCCGGGACGGATCCAATTACTTTTGTGGGAGCAGTACTTC,CASSYVPGRIQLLLWEQYF
TRBJ1-2,.,TRBV19,.,TGTGCCAGCACAAACCTAGGAGGAAACTATGGCTACACCTTC,CASTNLGGNYGYTF
TRBJ1-1,.,TRBV4-1,.,TGCGCCAGCAGCCAAGAGTACAGAAGGACTGAAGCTTTCTTT,CASSQEYRRTEAFF
TRBJ2-2,.,TRBV7-3,.,TGTGCCAGCAGCTTATATAGCGTCGTGGGGCTCGGCGGGGAGCTGTTTTTT,CASSLYSVVGLGGELFF
TRBJ2-5,TRBD2,TRBV2,many,TGTGCCAGCAGTGAAGGGACTAGCGGACAAGAGACCCAGTACTTC,CASSEGTSGQETQYF
TRBJ2-6,TRBD1,TRBV19,few,TGTGCCAGTAAAGGGGACAGGTATGGGGCCAACGTCCTGACTTTC,CASKGDRYGANVLTF
TRBJ1-1,.,TRBV12-3/TRBV12-4,many,TGTGCCAGCAGCCTGAGGACGGTGGACACTGAAGCTTTCTTT,CASSLRTVDTEAFF
TRBJ2-5,.,TRBV4-2,.,TGTGCCAGCAGCCAAGTGGGGGAGGAAGAGACCCAGTACTTC,CASSQVGEEETQYF
TRBJ1-1,TRBD1,TRBV6-1,many,TGTGCCAGCAGTCTTCGACAGGGGGCGAACACTGAAGCTTTCTTT,CASSLRQGANTEAFF
TRBJ1-2,TRBD1,TRBV7-6,many,TGTGCCAGCAGCCCGGGACAGGGGATGGGTCTGTATGGCTACACCTTC,CASSPGQGMGLYGYTF
TRBJ2-1,.,TRBV7-9,.,TGTGCCAGCAGCTTAATGGGGAGGGAGCAGTTCTTC,CASSLMGREQFF
TRBJ2-2,TRBD1,TRBV29-1,.,TGCAGCGTTGCCGGAAGGACAGGGGAAACCACCGGGGAGCTGTTTTTT,CSVAGRTGETTGELFF
TRBJ2-7,TRBD2,TRBV28,many,TGTGCCAGCAGTCCGCGTTTGGGACTAGCTTTGTACGAGCAGTACTTC,CASSPRLGLALYEQYF
TRBJ2-7,TRBD1,TRBV6-1,.,TGTGCCAGCAGTGTCCGGGACAGCATGACCTACGAGCAGTACTTC,CASSVRDSMTYEQYF
TRBJ1-5,.,TRBV9,.,TGTGCCAGCAGCGTAGGCCCTATCGAGGTGGGGGCCAGGGATCAGCCCCAGCATTTT,CASSVGPIEVGARDQPQHF